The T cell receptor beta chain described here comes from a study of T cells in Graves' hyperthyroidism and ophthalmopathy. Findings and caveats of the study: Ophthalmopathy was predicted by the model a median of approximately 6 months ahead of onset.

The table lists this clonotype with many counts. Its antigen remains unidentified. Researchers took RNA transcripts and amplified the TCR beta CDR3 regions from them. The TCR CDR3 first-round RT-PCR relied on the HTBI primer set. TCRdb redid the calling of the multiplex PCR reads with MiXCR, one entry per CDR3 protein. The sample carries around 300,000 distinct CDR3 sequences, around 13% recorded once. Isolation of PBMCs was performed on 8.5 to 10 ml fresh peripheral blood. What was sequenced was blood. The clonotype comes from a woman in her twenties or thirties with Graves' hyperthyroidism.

The CDR3 nucleotides read TGTGCCAGCAGTTTGTTGGTTGGGTACAATGAGCAGTTCTTC. Its translation is CASSLLVGYNEQFF. The chain combines TRBV7-9 with TRBJ2-1; the D is unclear. The CDR3 runs to 14 residues. V lost 6 bases and J 4 bases, leaving 13 bases between the germline ends. Looked up from germline, CDR1 is SEHNR and CDR2 is FQNEAQ (reference sequence).